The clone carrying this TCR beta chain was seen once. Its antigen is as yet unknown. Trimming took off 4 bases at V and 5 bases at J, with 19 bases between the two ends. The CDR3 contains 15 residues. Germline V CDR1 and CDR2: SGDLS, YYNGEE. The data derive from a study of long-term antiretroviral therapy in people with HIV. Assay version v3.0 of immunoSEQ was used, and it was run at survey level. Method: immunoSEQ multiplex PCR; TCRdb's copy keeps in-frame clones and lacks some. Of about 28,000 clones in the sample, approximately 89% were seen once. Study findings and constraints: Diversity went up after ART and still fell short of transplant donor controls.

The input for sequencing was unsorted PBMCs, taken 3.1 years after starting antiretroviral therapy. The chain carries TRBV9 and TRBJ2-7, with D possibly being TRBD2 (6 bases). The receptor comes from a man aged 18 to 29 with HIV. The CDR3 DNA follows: TGTGCCAGCAGCCCAGAGAGAGGGAGGAGCGACGAGCAGTACTTC. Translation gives CASSPERGRSDEQYF.